Following are 9 T cell receptor beta chains from one sample sequenced in a study of CD8+CD57+ T cells in acquired aplastic anemia. Genomic DNA templated the TCR beta VDJ and CDR3 profiling. MiXCR, applied by TCRdb to the reads, yields one record per CDR3 protein. The sample lists around 170,000 distinct CDR3 sequences, 55% to 80% occurring once. The sample was sorted CD4+, CD8+, or CD8+CD57+ T cells (not recorded which) from PBMCs. The receptors were gathered from a human donor in good health.

This clonotype was picked up a small number of times. This chain links TRBV20-1 with TRBJ1-1; no clear D. The CDR3 is made up of 10 amino acids. CDR1 is DFQATT, CDR2 SNEGSKA, per germline (reference sequence). The CDR3 DNA reads as TGCAGCGGATCGAACACTGAAGCTTTCTTT. Its translation is CSGSNTEAFF.

The chain links TRBV7-9 to TRBJ2-7; D is ambiguous. CDR1 is SEHNR, CDR2 FQNEAQ, per germline (reference sequence). The CDR3 has 14 amino acids. Trimming stripped 4 bases from V and 2 bases from J, with 12 bases between. Here the CDR3 DNA reads TGTGCCAGCAGCTCCCGGATATTGACCTACGAGCAGTACTTC. This gives the protein CASSSRILTYEQYF.

The chain is built from TRBV20-1 and TRBJ2-2; no clear D. The CDR3 spans 16 residues. The V gene's germline CDR1 is DFQATT and CDR2 SNEGSKA (reference sequence). V was trimmed by 0 bases and J by 0 bases, leaving 11 bases between them. The chain's CDR3 is CSARDLRSANTGELFF. The DNA for the CDR3 is TGCAGTGCTAGAGATTTAAGGTCCGCGAACACCGGGGAGCTGTTTTTT.

This clonotype has only a few counts. A read error may be the cause here, since a much bigger clone is one base away. This rearrangement joins TRBV12-3 or TRBV12-4 to TRBJ2-2; D gene ambiguous. The CDR3 runs to 14 residues. V gave up 0 bases and J gave up 6 bases, with 8 bases separating them. The CDR3 nucleotides read TGTGCCAGCAGTTTAGCAGCCTCCCCCGGGGAGCTGTTTTTT. It translates to CASSLAASPGELFF.

A single count supports this clonotype. The J gene is TRBJ1-4, the V gene TRBV20-1; D is undetermined. V was trimmed by 4 bases and J by 5 bases, leaving 5 bases between them. The CDR3 totals 11 residues. Germline V gene sequence: CDR1 DFQATT, CDR2 SNEGSKA (reference sequence). CDR3 nucleotide sequence: TGCAGTGCTAAACGGAATGAAAAACTGTTTTTT. It yields the protein CSAKRNEKLFF.

The V and J genes are TRBV20-1 and TRBJ1-5; 7 bases fit TRBD1. The V and J ends lost 3 bases and 14 bases, in that order; junction bases with no gene match: 13. In germline, CDR1 is DFQATT, CDR2 SNEGSKA (reference sequence). This CDR3 is built from 13 residues. The CDR3 protein is CSARDRRSSYEHF. The CDR3 DNA is TGCAGTGCTAGGGACAGGAGGAGCTCCTACGAGCATTTT.

The CDR3: CASSLGRDHSGANVLTF. CDR3 in DNA: TGTGCCAGCAGCTTAGGCAGGGATCACTCTGGGGCCAACGTCCTGACTTTC. V and J are TRBV7-6 and TRBJ2-6; maybe TRBD1 (5 bases). The ends were cut back, 1 base at V and 0 bases at J, with 10 bases in the middle. This CDR3 has 17 residues. The V gene's germline CDR1 is SGHVS and CDR2 FNYEAQ.

This clonotype was recorded once. The CDR3 loop is CATRGGGRNTEAFF. In nucleotides, the CDR3 is TGTGCCACCAGGGGTGGGGGCAGGAACACTGAAGCTTTCTTT. This rearrangement joins TRBV15 to TRBJ1-1; D might be TRBD1 (6 bases). The CDR3 is 14 residues long. Germline V gene sequence: CDR1 LNHNV, CDR2 YYDKDF (reference sequence). V was trimmed by 6 bases and J by 1 base, leaving 12 bases between them.

The genes are TRBV2 and TRBJ2-1; 8 positions agree with TRBD2. The V and J ends lost 2 bases and 0 bases, in that order; junction bases with no gene match: 9. Germline V gives CDR1 SNHLY, CDR2 FYNNEI. The CDR3 is 18 amino acids. Written as DNA, the CDR3 is TGTGCCAGCAGTGAAAGTCGGGGGGGGGAGAGCTCCTACAATGAGCAGTTCTTC. It is translated as CASSESRGGESSYNEQFF.